This TCR beta chain was identified in a study of T cell responses to AZD1222 COVID-19 vaccine. From germline, CDR1 is MNHEY and CDR2 SMNVEV (reference sequence). Between the trimmed V and J ends, which lost 0 bases and 1 base, there was a span of 9 bases. This CDR3 is built from 15 residues. Only in-frame clones appear in the TCRdb table, and some are missing; sequencing was by immunoSEQ multiplex PCR. The sample shows 90,000 to 150,000 clones, 88% of them seen only once. The clonotype was recovered from an adult in good health. The chain carries TRBV27 and TRBJ1-1, with a weak D call TRBD1 (6 bases). This material consisted of peripheral blood, taken on day 0 of AZD1222 vaccination. DNA for the CDR3: TGTGCCAGCAGTTTATCGGCAGGGGCGAACACTGAAGCTTTCTTT. Translation: CASSLSAGANTEAFF.